This TCR beta chain was found in a study of monozygotic twins with inflammatory bowel disease. Study conclusions and caveats: Compared with healthy twins, IBD patients shared fewer clonotypes with others, especially with disease activity.

Regarding this clonotype: What it recognizes is unknown.

TCRdb reprocessed the 5' RACE reads and keeps a single row for each CDR3 protein, giving no DNA. This sample's clone table lists about 330,000 distinct CDR3 sequences. There are 14 residues in the CDR3. The germline V gene has CDR1 LGHDT and CDR2 YNNKEL (reference sequence). The specimen sequenced was blood. This receptor was obtained from a human donor with ulcerative colitis or Crohn's disease, or a healthy co-twin of an affected twin (not recorded which). This sequence joins TRBV3-1 and TRBJ2-7; TCRdb's D gene call, TRBD2, goes unchecked for lack of DNA. The CDR3 is CASSPLGLRYEQYF.